The TCR beta chain under discussion was sequenced for a study of shared clonotypes between healthy human individuals. Trimming shortened V by 3 bases and J by 1 base, and 7 bases separated the two germline ends. The CDR3 extends over 13 amino acids. Looked up from germline, CDR1 is SGHRS and CDR2 is YFSETQ. Sorted-subset replicate PCR reactions were performed with approximately 200 ng DNA, corresponding to roughly 31,000 T cell genomes. The table came from immunoSEQ multiplex PCR; TCRdb's copy has only in-frame clones and leaves some out. The repertoire holds some 900,000 clones, with 70% to 85% as singletons.

The genes are TRBV5-1 and TRBJ1-1; a weak D match, TRBD1 (6 bases). This clonotype was sampled from a man aged 18-30 years in good health. Sequenced input: memory CD4+ T cells sorted from blood. Subset defined: CD45RA-negative fraction. This CDR3 is CASSWGQNTEAFF. In DNA, the CDR3 is TGCGCCAGCAGCTGGGGACAGAACACTGAAGCTTTCTTT.